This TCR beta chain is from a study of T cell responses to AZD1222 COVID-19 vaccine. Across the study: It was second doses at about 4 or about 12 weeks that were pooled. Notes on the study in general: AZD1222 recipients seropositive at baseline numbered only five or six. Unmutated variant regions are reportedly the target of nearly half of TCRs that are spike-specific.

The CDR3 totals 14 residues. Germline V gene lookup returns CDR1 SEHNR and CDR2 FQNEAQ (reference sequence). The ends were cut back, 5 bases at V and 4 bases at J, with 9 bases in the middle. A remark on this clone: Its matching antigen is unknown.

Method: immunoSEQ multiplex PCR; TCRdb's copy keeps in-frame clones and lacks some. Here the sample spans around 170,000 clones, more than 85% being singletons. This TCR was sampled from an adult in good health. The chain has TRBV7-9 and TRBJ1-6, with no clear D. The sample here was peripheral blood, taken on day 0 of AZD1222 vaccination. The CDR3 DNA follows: TGTGCCAGCAGCGAAGGAATTTATAATTCACCCCTCCACTTT. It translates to CASSEGIYNSPLHF. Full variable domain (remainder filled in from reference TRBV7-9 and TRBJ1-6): DTGVSQNPRHKITKRGQNVTFRCDPISEHNRLYWYRQTLGQGPEFLTYFQNEAQLEKSRLLSDRFSAERPKGSFSTLEIQRTEQGDSAMYLCASSEGIYNSPLHFGNGTRLTVT.